Shown below are 21 T cell receptor beta chains from a single sample sequenced in a study of response to subunit inactivated influenza vaccine. In TCRdb, the RT-PCR reads were re-called with MiXCR into one record per CDR3 protein. The data show almost 250,000 distinct CDR3 sequences, 9% to 15% seen once. The specimen comprised non-naive T cells sorted from PBMCs, sampled 14 to 15 days before vaccination. The receptors were gathered from a man in his fifties who received an inactivated influenza vaccine.

This clonotype has more than one count but fewer than ten. This chain connects TRBV7-9 to TRBJ1-1; weak D call: TRBD1 (5 bases). Germline assignment: CDR1 SEHNR and CDR2 FQNEAQ (reference sequence). The CDR3 spans 13 residues. Trimming cost V 5 bases and J 4 bases, with 11 bases left between them. This CDR3 reads CASSELDSTEAFF. In DNA, the CDR3 is TGTGCCAGCAGCGAACTTGACAGCACTGAAGCTTTCTTT.

This clonotype showed up just a few times. The chain is built from TRBV12-3 or TRBV12-4 and TRBJ2-3; 9 nucleotides match TRBD1. V gave up 2 bases and J gave up 5 bases; unmatched junction bases: 8. The CDR3 runs to 16 residues. DNA for the CDR3: TGTGCCAGCAGTTTATATGGGGACAGGGAAGGAGATACGCAGTATTTT. Its protein product is CASSLYGDREGDTQYF.

This rearrangement joins TRBV3-1 to TRBJ2-5; D gene uncertain. Trimming took 1 base from V and 4 from J, leaving 10 bases between them. The CDR3 covers 14 residues. Germline V gives CDR1 LGHDT, CDR2 YNNKEL (reference sequence). The CDR3 nucleotides are TGTGCCAGCAGCCAAGTACGGTCTTCAGAGACCCAGTACTTC. This sequence encodes CASSQVRSSETQYF.

The chain's CDR3 is CASSLRTGDLRDTQYF. The CDR3 bases are TGTGCCAGCAGTTTAAGGACAGGGGACTTGAGAGATACGCAGTATTTT. The chain is built from TRBV12-3 or TRBV12-4 and TRBJ2-3; 9 nucleotides agree with TRBD1. Trimming took 2 bases from V and 5 from J; bases not matched to a gene: 8. This CDR3 spans 16 amino acids.

At least ten counts were recorded for this clonotype. The junction departs from germline at one end; a sequencing error may be responsible. The V gene is TRBV5-1, the J gene TRBJ2-1; TRBD2 aligns across 11 bases. CDR1 is SGHRS, CDR2 YFSETQ, per germline. The CDR3 loop spans 15 amino acids. The CDR3 DNA reads as TGCGCCAGCAGCTTGGAGGCTAGCGGGAGGCTTGTTTCGGTCTTC. It codes for CASSLEASGRLVSVF. Full variable domain (missing parts from reference TRBV5-1 and TRBJ2-1): KAGVTQTPRYLIKTRGQQVTLSCSPISGHRSVSWYQQTPGQGLQFLFEYFSETQRNKGNFPGRFSGRQFSNSRSEMNVSTLELGDSALYLCASSLEASGRLVSVFGPGTRLTVL.

This clonotype was observed a handful of times. The chain uses TRBV4-3 and TRBJ1-5; TRBD1 agrees at 7 bases. J gave up 3 bases and V 0 bases, and 5 bases lay outside the gene matches. Germline V CDR1 and CDR2: LGHNA, YSLEER. The CDR3 spans 16 residues. The CDR3 loop is CASSQDWGQHNQPQHF. CDR3 nucleotides: TGCGCCAGCAGCCAAGATTGGGGACAGCACAATCAGCCCCAGCATTTT.

V and J are TRBV5-1 and TRBJ2-7; 7 bases align to TRBD1. Germline values: CDR1 SGHRS, CDR2 YFSETQ. The CDR3 runs 14 residues. The junction had 4 bases not matched to a gene; V was cut back by 0 bases and J by 4 bases. CDR3 sequence: CASSLASTGYEQYF. CDR3 in DNA: TGCGCCAGCAGCTTGGCCTCGACAGGGTACGAGCAGTACTTC.

The genes are TRBV10-3 and TRBJ2-3; D possibly corresponds to TRBD2 (5 bases). The CDR3 contains 12 residues. The ends were cut back, 6 bases at V and 6 bases at J, with 10 bases in the middle. Germline V gene lookup returns CDR1 ENHRY and CDR2 SYGVKD. The CDR3 DNA reads TGTGCCATCAGCTCTAGCTTTGATACGCAGTATTTT. Protein: CAISSSFDTQYF.

This clonotype was observed at least ten times. The chain carries TRBV6-2 or TRBV6-3 and TRBJ2-3, with TRBD1 matching 9 bases. This CDR3 region has 17 residues. V was pared by 4 bases and J by 2 bases, with 10 bases of the junction left unmatched. The germline V gene encodes CDR1 MNHEY and CDR2 SVGEGT. This CDR3 is CASSFPRDRGDTDTQYF. The CDR3 DNA sequence: TGTGCCAGCAGTTTCCCCAGAGACAGGGGGGACACAGATACGCAGTATTTT.

This clonotype was counted many times. The CDR3 coding sequence is TGTGCCAGCAGCCAGACAGGGATGTCGGACAACTACGAGCAGTACTTC. It translates to CASSQTGMSDNYEQYF. This sequence joins TRBV6-2 or TRBV6-3 and TRBJ2-7; 7 nucleotides align to TRBD1. Germline V CDR1 and CDR2: MNHEY, SVGEGT. CDR3 length: 16 residues. With V trimmed by 6 bases and J by 3 bases, 14 bases remained unmatched.

V and J are TRBV12-3 or TRBV12-4 and TRBJ2-1; 12 bases line up with TRBD2. The CDR3 spans 15 residues. V shed 6 bases and J 6 bases; nucleotides not matched to a gene: 6. CDR3 protein: CASSLTSGGINEQFF. The DNA for the CDR3 is TGTGCCAGCAGCCTGACTAGCGGGGGAATCAATGAGCAGTTCTTC.

This clonotype was seen more than once but under ten times. This chain connects TRBV3-1 to TRBJ2-3; D unresolved. The germline V gene encodes CDR1 LGHDT and CDR2 YNNKEL (reference sequence). The CDR3 runs to 14 residues. The germline V and J ends were trimmed by 3 bases and 4 bases, with 11 bases remaining between them. CDR3 in DNA: TGTGCCAGCAGCCACTCGGGCGGCCCAGATACGCAGTATTTT. Residues: CASSHSGGPDTQYF.

This clonotype was seen only a few times. V and J are TRBV6-1 and TRBJ1-6, with 9 bases aligning to TRBD1. The J segment lost 10 bases and the V segment lost 7 bases, leaving 14 bases of the junction unmatched. The CDR3 runs 16 residues. CDR1 MNHNS and CDR2 SASEGT come from the germline V gene. CDR3 in amino acids: CASIGPRTGVRSPLHF. CDR3 in DNA: TGTGCCAGCATCGGACCCCGGACAGGGGTTAGGTCACCCCTCCACTTT.

In this sample, this clonotype turned up a few times. This chain joins TRBV12-3 or TRBV12-4 and TRBJ2-7, with TRBD2 matching 14 bases. The trim removed 4 bases at V and 2 bases at J, leaving 16 bases unmatched. This CDR3 contains 20 residues. The CDR3 bases are TGTGCCAGCAGTTACGGCCCGGGACTAGCGGGGGCCCTACCCCCCTACGAGCAGTACTTC. This sequence encodes CASSYGPGLAGALPPYEQYF.

This clonotype appeared a few times. The DNA for the CDR3 is TGTGCCAGCAGCGCCGGATTCGTGGGACCCTACGAGCAGTACTTC. Translation: CASSAGFVGPYEQYF. V and J are TRBV9 and TRBJ2-7, with D perhaps TRBD1 or TRBD2 (5 bases each). V lost 3 bases and J 2 bases, leaving 15 bases between the germline ends. The CDR3 extends over 15 amino acids. Germline V gives CDR1 SGDLS, CDR2 YYNGEE.

This clonotype was picked up a small number of times. The CDR3 region has the DNA TGTGCCAGCAGACCTCCTGGGCCTTCTACGCAGTTCTTC. Protein: CASRPPGPSTQFF. This chain connects TRBV27 to TRBJ2-1; no clear D. Germline CDR1 and CDR2: MNHEY and SMNVEV (reference sequence). The CDR3 contains 13 residues. Trimming stripped 6 bases from V and 12 bases from J, with 18 bases between.

A few counts support this clonotype. The chain uses TRBV4-2 and TRBJ2-2; 9 nucleotides align to TRBD1. The V gene end was trimmed by 2 bases and the J gene end by 7 bases; junction bases not matched to a gene: 14. Per germline, CDR1 LGHNA and CDR2 YNFKEQ. The CDR3 is 18 amino acids. CDR3 sequence (DNA): TGTGCCAGCAGCCAAACGTTCCCCGGGACAGGGTGGATCGGGGAGCTGTTTTTT. This sequence encodes CASSQTFPGTGWIGELFF.

This clonotype has only a few counts. The genes are TRBV5-1 and TRBJ1-2; D is ambiguous. This CDR3 region has 14 residues. V was shortened by 4 bases and J by 2 bases, with 12 bases between the two germline ends. Germline CDR1 is SGHRS and CDR2 is YFSETQ. CDR3 in DNA: TGCGCCAGCAGCCCATCCCCAGGAAACTATGGCTACACCTTC. Its protein product is CASSPSPGNYGYTF.

This clonotype showed up many times. The CDR3 sequence: CASSYRVNTGELFF. For the CDR3, the DNA is TGTGCCAGCAGTTACAGGGTTAACACCGGGGAGCTGTTTTTT. The gene calls are TRBV7-3 and TRBJ2-2; the D gene is possibly TRBD1 (6 bases). V lost 6 bases and J lost 2, with 10 bases in between. CDR3 length: 14 amino acids. The V gene's germline CDR1 is SGHTA and CDR2 FQGTGA. Using reference TRBV7-3 and TRBJ2-2 for the parts outside the CDR3, the full variable domain is GAGVSQTPSNKVTEKGKYVELRCDPISGHTALYWYRQSLGQGPEFLIYFQGTGAADDSGLPNDRFFAVRPEGSVSTLKIQRTERGDSAVYLCASSYRVNTGELFFGEGSRLTVL.

This clonotype was seen a handful of times. The genes are TRBV12-3 or TRBV12-4 and TRBJ2-7; 9 bases fit TRBD1. Trimming removed 3 bases from V and 6 bases from J; junction bases left unmatched: 6. The CDR3 extends over 14 amino acids. This chain's CDR3 is CASSLTGGGAEQYF. The CDR3 DNA reads TGTGCCAGCAGTTTGACAGGGGGTGGCGCCGAGCAGTACTTC.

The chain employs TRBV9 and TRBJ2-3; tentative D call: TRBD2 (6 bases). Trimming pared 0 bases from V and 2 bases from J, leaving 13 bases between. This CDR3 is built from 16 residues. CDR1 is SGDLS, CDR2 YYNGEE, per germline. CDR3 bases: TGTGCCAGCAGCGTAGCAACGGGAGAATACACAGATACGCAGTATTTT. Translating it yields CASSVATGEYTDTQYF.